This T cell receptor (beta chain) emerged from a study of T-cell memory formation after mild COVID-19. The study's findings and limits: Clones that contracted from day 15 to 85 had balanced CD4/CD8; later expanders were CD4+ biased.

The CDR3 consists of 14 residues. V was cut by 4 bases and J by 8 bases, with 17 bases left in between. Germline-derived CDR1 and CDR2 are LGHDT and YNNKEL (reference sequence). One entry per CDR3 protein results from TCRdb running MiXCR on the 5' RACE reads. The sample carries about 560,000 distinct CDR3 sequences, more than 15% recorded once. As concerns this clonotype: Its antigen remains unknown.

Sequencing was done on a sample of PBMCs or a T cell subset sorted from them (not recorded which). This receptor was identified in an adult woman who had mild COVID-19 (a few samples of this study predate the infection). Cell type and time point are not known. The chain carries TRBV3-1 and TRBJ1-2, with D hard to call. The CDR3: CASSPLAGGGGYTF. CDR3 nucleotide sequence: TGTGCCAGCAGCCCCCTCGCAGGAGGAGGCGGCTACACCTTC.